This section outlines one TCR beta chain sequence together with its context. The target antigen is unknown. Trimming at V came to 7 bases and at J to 4 bases, leaving 3 bases not matched to a gene. Per germline, CDR1 MNHEY and CDR2 SVGAGI. The CDR3 loop spans 13 amino acids. The PCR used 60 Vbeta and 13 Jbeta primers. Sequencing used immunoSEQ multiplex PCR; TCRdb keeps in-frame clones, though not all of them. This sample yields about 160,000 clones, of which 75% to 85% are seen a single time; nearly 6.5% belongs to the top ten. The sample is drawn from a study of cytomegalovirus exposure and HLA in healthy donors. The study, taken as a whole, reports: Later work associated over 15,000 TCR beta sequences with HLA alleles at 0.05 false discovery rate. Later, an analysis showed that TCR beta chains associated with HLA were more clonally expanded than others that were equally common. Because they were indistinguishable, some V segments, including TRBV6-2 and TRBV6-3, were excluded. Previously analyzed data showed that most TCR beta V segments were productive at a frequency of about 90% or about 30%.

The chain employs TRBV6-5 and TRBJ1-5, with 8 bases identical to TRBD1. Sequencing used PBMCs. This clonotype originated in a man aged 50 or older in good health and CMV-seropositive. CDR3 DNA: TGTGCCAGCACAGACAGGGGTAATCAGCCCCAGCATTTT. Translated: CASTDRGNQPQHF.